The present T cell receptor beta chain was sequenced within a study of PD-1 blockade in classical Hodgkin lymphoma. General study results and limits: Similar baseline diversity was found in complete responders and newly diagnosed patients.

All patients relapsed after autologous stem cell transplantation, and brentuximab vedotin exposure varied. CDR3 length: 16 residues. CDR1 SGHTA and CDR2 FQGNSA come from the germline V gene. The trim removed 1 base at V and 8 bases at J, leaving 6 bases unmatched. Libraries were prepared by immunoSEQ multiplex PCR; TCRdb keeps only in-frame clonotypes and omits some of them. The sample has more than 70,000 clones, 80% to 95% seen once. With respect to this clone: The antigen is not known.

The sample in question was peripheral blood mononuclear cells (PBMCs), obtained before the second cycle of nivolumab. The J gene is TRBJ2-1, the V gene TRBV7-2; 12 nucleotides agree with TRBD2. The receptor was derived from a human donor with classical Hodgkin lymphoma. CDR3 protein: CASSLGLAGVLDEQFF. The CDR3 DNA sequence: TGTGCCAGCAGCTTAGGACTAGCGGGAGTTCTAGATGAGCAGTTCTTC.